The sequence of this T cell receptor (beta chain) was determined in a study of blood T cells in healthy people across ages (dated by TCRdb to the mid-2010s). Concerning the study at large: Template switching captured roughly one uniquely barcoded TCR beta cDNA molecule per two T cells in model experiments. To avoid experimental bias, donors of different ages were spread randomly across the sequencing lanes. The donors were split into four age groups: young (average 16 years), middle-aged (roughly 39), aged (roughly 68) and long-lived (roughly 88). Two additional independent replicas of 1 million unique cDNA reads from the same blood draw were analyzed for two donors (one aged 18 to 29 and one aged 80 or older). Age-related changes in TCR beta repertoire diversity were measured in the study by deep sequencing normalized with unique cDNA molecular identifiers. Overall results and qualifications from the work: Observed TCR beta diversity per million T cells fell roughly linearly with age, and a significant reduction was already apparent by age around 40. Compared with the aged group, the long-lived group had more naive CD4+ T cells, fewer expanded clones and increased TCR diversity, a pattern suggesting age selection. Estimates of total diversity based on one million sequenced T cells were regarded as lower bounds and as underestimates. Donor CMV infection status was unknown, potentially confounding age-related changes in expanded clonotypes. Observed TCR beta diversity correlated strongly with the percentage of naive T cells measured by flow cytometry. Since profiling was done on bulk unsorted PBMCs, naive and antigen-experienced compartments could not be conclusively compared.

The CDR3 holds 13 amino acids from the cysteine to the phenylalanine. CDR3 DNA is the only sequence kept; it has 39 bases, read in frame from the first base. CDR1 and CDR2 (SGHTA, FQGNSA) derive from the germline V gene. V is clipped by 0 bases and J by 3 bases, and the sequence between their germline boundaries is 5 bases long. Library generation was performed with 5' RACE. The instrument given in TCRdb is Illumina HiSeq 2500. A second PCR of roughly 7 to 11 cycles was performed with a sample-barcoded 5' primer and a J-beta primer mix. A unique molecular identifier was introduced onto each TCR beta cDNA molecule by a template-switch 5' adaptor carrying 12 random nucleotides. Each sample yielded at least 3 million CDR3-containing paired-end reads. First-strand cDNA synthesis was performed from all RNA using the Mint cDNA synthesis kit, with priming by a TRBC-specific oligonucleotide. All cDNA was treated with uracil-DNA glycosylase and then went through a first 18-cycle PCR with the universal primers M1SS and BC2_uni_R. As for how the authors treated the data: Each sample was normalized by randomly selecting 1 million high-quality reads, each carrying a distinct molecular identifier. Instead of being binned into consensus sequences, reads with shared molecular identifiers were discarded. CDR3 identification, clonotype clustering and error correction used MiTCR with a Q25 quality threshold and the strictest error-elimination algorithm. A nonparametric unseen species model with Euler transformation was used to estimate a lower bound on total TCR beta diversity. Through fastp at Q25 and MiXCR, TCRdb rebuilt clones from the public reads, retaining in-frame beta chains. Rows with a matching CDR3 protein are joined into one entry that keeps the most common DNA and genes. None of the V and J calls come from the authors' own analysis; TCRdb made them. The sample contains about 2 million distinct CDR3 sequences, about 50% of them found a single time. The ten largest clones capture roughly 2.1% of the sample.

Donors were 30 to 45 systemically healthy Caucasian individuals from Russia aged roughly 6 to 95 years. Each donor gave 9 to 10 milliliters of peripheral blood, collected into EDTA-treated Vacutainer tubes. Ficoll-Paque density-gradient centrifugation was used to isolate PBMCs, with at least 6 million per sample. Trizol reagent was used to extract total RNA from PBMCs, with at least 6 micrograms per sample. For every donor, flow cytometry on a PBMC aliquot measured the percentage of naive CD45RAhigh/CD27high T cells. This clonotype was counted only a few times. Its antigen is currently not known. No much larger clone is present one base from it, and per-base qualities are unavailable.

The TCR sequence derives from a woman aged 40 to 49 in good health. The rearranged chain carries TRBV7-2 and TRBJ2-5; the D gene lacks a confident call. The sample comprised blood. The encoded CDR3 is CASSLAYEETQYF. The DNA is TGTGCCAGCAGCTTAGCGTACGAAGAGACCCAGTACTTC.